The clone carrying this TCR beta chain was seen once. Here immunoSEQ multiplex PCR was the method, and the copy in TCRdb shows in-frame clones only, minus some. The profile shows about 98,000 clones, over 85% of them singletons. The source of the sample is a study of blood T cell repertoires in COVID-19. Trimming pared 7 bases from V and 3 bases from J, leaving 12 bases between. This CDR3 comprises 13 residues. The sequence derives from a woman aged 45 to 65 with COVID-19, enrolled during active disease. The chain carries TRBV12-3 or TRBV12-4 and TRBJ1-1, with D perhaps matching TRBD1 (6 bases). Material: peripheral blood. The chain's CDR3 is CASIIQGYTEAFF. CDR3 in DNA: TGTGCCAGCATCATACAGGGCTACACTGAAGCTTTCTTT.